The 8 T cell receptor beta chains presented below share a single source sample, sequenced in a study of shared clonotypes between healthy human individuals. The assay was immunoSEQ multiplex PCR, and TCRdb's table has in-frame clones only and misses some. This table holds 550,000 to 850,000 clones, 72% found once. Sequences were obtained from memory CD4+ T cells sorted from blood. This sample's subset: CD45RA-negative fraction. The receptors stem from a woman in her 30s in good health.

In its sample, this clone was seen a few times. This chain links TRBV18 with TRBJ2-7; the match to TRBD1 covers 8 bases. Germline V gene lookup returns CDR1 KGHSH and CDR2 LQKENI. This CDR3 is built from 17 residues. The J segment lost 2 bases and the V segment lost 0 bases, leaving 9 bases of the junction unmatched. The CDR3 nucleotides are TGTGCCAGCTCACCACCGGGACAGGCGGACTTCGCCTACGAGCAGTACTTC. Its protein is CASSPPGQADFAYEQYF.

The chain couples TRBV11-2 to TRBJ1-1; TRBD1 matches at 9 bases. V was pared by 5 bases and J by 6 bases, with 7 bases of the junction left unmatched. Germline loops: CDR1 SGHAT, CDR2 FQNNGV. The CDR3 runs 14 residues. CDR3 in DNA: TGTGCCAGCAGCCGTACAGGGGGCGAAGCTGAAGCTTTCTTT. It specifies CASSRTGGEAEAFF.

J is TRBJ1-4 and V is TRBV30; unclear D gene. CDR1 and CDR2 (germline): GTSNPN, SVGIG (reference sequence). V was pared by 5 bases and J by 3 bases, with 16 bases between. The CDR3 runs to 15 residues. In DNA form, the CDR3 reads TGTGCCTGGTTGATTGGTCGAGGGCCTAATGAAAAACTGTTTTTT. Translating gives CAWLIGRGPNEKLFF.

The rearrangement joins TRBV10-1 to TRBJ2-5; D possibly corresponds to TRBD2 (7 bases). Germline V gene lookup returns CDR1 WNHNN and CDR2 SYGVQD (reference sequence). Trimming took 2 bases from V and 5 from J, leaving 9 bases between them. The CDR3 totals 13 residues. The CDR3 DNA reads TGCGCCAGCAGTGAGGCGGGGGCGGAGACCCAGTACTTC. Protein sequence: CASSEAGAETQYF.

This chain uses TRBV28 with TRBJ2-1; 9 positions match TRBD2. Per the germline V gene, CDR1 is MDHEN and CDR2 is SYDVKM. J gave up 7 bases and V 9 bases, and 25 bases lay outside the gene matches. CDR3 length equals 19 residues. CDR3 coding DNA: TGTGCCAGTCTAGGGGTAGGGTCGGAGTCGTTAGCGGGAGTAAATGAGCAGTTCTTC. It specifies CASLGVGSESLAGVNEQFF.

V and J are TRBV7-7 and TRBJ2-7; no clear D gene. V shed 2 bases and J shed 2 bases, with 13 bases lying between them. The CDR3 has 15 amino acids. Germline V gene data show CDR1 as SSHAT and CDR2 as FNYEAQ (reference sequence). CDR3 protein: CASSLTRLWAYEQYF. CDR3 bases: TGTGCCAGCAGCTTAACGCGACTTTGGGCCTACGAGCAGTACTTC.

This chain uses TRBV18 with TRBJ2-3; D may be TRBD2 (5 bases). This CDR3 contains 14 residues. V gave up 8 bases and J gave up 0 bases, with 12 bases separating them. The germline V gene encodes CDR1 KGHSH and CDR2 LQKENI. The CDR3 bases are TGTGCCAGCAAAATGGGCGGGAGCACAGATACGCAGTATTTT. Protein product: CASKMGGSTDTQYF.

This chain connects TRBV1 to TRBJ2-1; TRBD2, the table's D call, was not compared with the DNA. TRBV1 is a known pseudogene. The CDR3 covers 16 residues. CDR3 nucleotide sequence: TGCACCAGCAGCCAACCAGCGGGAGGGCCCTACAATGAGCAGTTCTTC. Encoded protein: CTSSQPAGGPYNEQFF.